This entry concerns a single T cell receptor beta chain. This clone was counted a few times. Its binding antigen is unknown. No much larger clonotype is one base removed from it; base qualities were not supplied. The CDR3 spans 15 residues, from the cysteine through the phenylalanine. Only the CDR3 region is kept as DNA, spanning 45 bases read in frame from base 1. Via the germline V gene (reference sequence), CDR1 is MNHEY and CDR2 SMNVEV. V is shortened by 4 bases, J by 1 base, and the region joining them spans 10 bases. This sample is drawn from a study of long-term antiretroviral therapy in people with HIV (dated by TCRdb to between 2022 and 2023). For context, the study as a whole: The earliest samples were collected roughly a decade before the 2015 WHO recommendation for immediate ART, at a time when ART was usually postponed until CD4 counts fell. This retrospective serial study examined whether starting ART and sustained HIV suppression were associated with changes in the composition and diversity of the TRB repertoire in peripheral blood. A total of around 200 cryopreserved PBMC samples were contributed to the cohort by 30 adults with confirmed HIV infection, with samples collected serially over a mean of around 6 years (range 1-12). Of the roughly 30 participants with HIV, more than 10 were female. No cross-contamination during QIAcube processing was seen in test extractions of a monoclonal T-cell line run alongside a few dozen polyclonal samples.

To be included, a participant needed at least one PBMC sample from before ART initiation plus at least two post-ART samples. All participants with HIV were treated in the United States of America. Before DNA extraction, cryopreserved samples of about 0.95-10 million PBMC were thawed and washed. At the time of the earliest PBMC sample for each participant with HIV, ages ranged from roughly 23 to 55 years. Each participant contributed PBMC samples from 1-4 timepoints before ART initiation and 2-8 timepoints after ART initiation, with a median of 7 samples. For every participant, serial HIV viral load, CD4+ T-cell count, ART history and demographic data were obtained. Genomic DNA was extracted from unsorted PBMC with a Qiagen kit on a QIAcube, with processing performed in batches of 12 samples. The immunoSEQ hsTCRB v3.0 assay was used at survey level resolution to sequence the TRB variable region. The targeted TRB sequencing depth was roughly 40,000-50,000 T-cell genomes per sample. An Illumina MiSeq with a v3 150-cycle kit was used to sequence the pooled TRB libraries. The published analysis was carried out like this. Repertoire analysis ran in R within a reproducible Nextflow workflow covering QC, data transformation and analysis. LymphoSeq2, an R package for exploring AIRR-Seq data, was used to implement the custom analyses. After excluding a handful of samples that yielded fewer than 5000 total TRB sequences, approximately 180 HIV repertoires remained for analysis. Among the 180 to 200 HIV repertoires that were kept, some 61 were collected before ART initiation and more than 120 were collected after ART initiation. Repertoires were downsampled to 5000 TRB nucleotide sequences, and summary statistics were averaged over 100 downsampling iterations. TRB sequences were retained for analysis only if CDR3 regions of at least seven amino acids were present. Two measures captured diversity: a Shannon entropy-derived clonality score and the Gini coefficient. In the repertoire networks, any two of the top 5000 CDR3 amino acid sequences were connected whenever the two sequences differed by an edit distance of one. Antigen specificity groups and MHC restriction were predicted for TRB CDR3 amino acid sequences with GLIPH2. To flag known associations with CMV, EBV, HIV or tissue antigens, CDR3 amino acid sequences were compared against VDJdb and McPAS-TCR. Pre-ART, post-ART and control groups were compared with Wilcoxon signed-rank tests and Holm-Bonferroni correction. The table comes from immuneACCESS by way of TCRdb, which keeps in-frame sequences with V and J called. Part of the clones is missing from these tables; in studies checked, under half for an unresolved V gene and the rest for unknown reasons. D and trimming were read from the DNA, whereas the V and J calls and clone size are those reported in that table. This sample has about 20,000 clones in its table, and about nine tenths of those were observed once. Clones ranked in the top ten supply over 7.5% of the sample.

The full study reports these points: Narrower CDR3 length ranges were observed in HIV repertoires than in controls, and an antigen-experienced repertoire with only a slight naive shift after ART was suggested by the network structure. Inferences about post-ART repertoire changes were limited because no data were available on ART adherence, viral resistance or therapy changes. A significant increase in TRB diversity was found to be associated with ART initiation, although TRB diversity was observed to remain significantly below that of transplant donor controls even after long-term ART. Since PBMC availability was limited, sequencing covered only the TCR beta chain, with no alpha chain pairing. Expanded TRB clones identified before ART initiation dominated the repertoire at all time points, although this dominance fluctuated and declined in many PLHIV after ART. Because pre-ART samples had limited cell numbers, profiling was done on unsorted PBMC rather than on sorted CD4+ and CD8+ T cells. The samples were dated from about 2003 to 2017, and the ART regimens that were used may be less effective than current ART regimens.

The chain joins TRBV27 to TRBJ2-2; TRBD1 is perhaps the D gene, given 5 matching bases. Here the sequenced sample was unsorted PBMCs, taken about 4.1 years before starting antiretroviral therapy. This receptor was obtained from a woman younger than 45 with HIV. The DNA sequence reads TGTGCCAGCAGTTCGACAGTCCTGAACACCGGGGAGCTGTTTTTT. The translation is CASSSTVLNTGELFF.